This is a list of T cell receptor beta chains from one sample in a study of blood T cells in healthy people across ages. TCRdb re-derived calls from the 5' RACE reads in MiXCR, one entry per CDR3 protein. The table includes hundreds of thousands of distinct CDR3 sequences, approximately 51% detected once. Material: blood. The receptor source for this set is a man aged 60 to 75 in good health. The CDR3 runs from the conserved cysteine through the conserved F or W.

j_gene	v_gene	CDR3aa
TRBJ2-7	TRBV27	CASSSTGPGGPYEQYF
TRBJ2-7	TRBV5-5	CASSPLGGEYTYEQYF
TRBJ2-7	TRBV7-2	CASSRPAYEQYF
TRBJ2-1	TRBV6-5	CASSSLAGGGDEQFF
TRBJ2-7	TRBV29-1	CSVPGTSGGEQYF
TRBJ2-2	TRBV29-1	CSFRTAGELFF
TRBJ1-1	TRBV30	CACNPARGNTEAFF
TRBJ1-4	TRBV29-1	CSAGEGDREKLFF
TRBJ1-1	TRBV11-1	CVSSEDRGLIEAFF
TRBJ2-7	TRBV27	CASSSPGEQYF
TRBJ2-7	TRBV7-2	CATSASGVASYEQYF
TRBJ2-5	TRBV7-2	CASSSPGRDRETQYF
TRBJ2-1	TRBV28	CASSFPPREQFF
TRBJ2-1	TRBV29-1	CSVAMAGVAYNEQFF
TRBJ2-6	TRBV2	CASSEKEGANVLTF
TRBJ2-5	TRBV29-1	CSVWGGGATQYF
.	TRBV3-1	CASSQDGRGLETQYF
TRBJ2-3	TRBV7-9	CASSLARSTDTQYF
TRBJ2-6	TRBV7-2	CASSKWGGGANVLTF
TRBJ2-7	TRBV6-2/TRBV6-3	CASTGQLTYEQYF
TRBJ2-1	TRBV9	CASSVRAGRNQYNEQFF
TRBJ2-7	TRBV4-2	CASSQTLAVPSYEQYF
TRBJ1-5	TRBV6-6	CASSPGAHSNQPQHF
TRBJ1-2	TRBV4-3	CASSQDTREFGYTF
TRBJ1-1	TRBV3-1	CASSPTTGTRGEAFF
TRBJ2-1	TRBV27	CASSGGQHNEQFF
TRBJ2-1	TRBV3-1	CASSQRLAGSEQFF
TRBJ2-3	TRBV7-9	CASSTSGALTDTQYF
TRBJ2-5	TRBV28	CASSFRPLEETQYF